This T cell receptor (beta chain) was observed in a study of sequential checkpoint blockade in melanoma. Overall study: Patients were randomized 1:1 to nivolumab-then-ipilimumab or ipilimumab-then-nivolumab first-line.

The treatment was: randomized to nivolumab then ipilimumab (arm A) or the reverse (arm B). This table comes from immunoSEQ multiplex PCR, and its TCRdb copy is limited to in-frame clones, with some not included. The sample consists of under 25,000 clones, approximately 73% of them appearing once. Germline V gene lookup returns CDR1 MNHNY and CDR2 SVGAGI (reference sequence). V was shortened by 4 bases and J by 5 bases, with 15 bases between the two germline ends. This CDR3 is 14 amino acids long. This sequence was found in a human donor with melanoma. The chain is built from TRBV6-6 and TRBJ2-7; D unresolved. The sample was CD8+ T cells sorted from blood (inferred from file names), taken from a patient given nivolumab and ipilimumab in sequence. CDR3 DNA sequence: TGTGCCAGCAGTTCCCCCGATTCCAGGCACGAGCAGTACTTC. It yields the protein CASSSPDSRHEQYF.